This section outlines one T cell receptor (beta chain) sequence together with its context. The antigen is unknown. At the Johns Hopkins FTIC core, DNA taken from cultured CD4+ T cells was sequenced by way of the Oncomine TCR Beta short-read assay. Via MiXCR, TCRdb re-called the PCR reads, giving one row per CDR3 protein. Seen here are about 4,400 distinct CDR3 sequences, 37% observed once, and the top ten hold 56%. The data stem from a study of vaccination and CD4 T cells after COVID-19. The sample's treatment: roughly 10-day PBMC culture with coronavirus spike peptide pools or control peptides (ViraFEST assay). Under the ViraFEST approach, antigen-specific T cells were expanded with peptide pools and TCRs subsequently sequenced. The CDR3 extends over 13 amino acids. Between the trimmed V and J ends, which lost 6 bases and 2 bases, there was a span of 11 bases. Germline V lookup: CDR1 MNHEY, CDR2 SMNVEV (reference sequence).

This sequence was found in a human donor who had recovered from COVID-19. Material: CD4+ T cells from blood, cultured in vitro, obtained after SARS-CoV-2 vaccination. The chain couples TRBV27 to TRBJ2-7; D possibly corresponds to TRBD2 (6 bases). The CDR3 DNA reads TGTGCCAGCAGCATCGGGACTGCCTACGAGCAGTACTTC. Translating gives CASSIGTAYEQYF.